The entry below describes one TCR beta chain. Its antigen is unknown. The data originate from a study of T-cell reconstitution after alpha-beta-depleted transplantation in children. CDR3 length: 15 amino acids. Germline V gene data show CDR1 as SGHRS and CDR2 as YFSETQ. The V gene lost 4 bases and the J gene lost 0 bases, with 11 bases spanning the gap. Points from the study as a whole: Reported findings indicate that, about two months after transplant, alpha-beta T cells came from several hundred expanded clones, which were derived from non-depleted graft cells.

The library targeted TCRbeta and was prepared with unique molecular identifiers. TCRdb independently ran MiXCR on the PCR reads; one entry per CDR3 protein. The table has roughly 400,000 distinct CDR3 sequences, around two fifths seen once. The rearrangement uses TRBV5-1 and TRBJ1-3; D is ambiguous. This clonotype was obtained from a girl aged 2-10 years with aplastic anemia, due to receive a stem cell transplant. The sample here was PBMCs, taken before TCRalphabeta/CD19-depleted stem cell transplant. The CDR3 here is CASSIGEHSGNTIYF. CDR3 DNA sequence: TGCGCCAGCAGCATAGGAGAACACTCTGGAAACACCATATATTTT.